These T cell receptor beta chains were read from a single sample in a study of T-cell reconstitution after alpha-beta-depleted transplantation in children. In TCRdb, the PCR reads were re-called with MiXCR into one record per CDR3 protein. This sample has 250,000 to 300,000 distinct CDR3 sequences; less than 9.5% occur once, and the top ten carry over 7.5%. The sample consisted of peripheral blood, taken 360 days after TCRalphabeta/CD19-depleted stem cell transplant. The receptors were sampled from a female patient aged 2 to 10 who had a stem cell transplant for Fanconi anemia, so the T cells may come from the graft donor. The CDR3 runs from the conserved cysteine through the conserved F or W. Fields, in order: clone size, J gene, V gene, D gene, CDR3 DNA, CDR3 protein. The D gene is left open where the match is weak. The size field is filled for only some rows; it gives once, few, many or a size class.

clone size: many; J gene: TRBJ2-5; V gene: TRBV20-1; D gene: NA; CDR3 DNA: TGCAGTGCCAGGGGAAAACAAGAGACCCAGTACTTC; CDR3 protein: CSARGKQETQYF
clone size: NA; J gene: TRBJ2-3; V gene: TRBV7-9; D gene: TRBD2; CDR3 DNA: TGTGCCAGCAGCCCGGGAGGGGCAGGCATCACAGATACGCAGTATTTT; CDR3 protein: CASSPGGAGITDTQYF
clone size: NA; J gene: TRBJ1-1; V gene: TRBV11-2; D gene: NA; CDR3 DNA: TGTGCCAGCAGCTTTAACCTCAAAATGGGGGGACCGAACACTGAAGCTTTCTTT; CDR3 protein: CASSFNLKMGGPNTEAFF
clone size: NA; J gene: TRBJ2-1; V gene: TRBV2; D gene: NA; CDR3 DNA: TGTGCCAGCAGTGAAGGGAGGCGGTACAATGAGCAGTTCTTC; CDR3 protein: CASSEGRRYNEQFF
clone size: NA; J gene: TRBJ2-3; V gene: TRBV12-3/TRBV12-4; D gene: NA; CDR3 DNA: TGTGCCAGCAGTTTAGCGGGGGGGGCAGATATGCAGTATTTT; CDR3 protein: CASSLAGGADMQYF
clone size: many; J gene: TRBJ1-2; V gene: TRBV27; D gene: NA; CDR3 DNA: TGTGCCAGCAGTATAACCCCGGGACCGAACTATGGCTACACCTTC; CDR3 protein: CASSITPGPNYGYTF
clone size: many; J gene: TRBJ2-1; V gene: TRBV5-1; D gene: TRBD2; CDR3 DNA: TGCGCCAGCAGCTTGGCTATAGCGGGAGGGCCCAATGAGCAGTTCTTC; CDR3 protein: CASSLAIAGGPNEQFF
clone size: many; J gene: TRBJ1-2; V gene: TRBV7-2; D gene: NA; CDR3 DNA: TGTGCCAGCAGCTATGGGTCGTTGGGGTATGGCTACACCTTC; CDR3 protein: CASSYGSLGYGYTF
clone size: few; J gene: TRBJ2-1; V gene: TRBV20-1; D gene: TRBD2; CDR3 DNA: TGCAGTGCTAGTGAACTAGCGGGAGGACGAGGTGAGCAGTTCTTC; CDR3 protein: CSASELAGGRGEQFF
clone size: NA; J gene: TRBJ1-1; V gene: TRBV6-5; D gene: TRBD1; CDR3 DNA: TGTGCCAGCAGTTCTGAGGACAGGGGATATACTGAAGCTTTCTTT; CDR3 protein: CASSSEDRGYTEAFF
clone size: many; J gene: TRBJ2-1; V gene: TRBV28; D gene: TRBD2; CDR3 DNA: TGTGCCAGCAGTTCAGCGGGGAGTTCCTACAATGAGCAGTTCTTC; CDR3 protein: CASSSAGSSYNEQFF
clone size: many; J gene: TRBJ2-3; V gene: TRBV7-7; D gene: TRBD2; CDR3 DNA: TGTGCCAGCAGCTTTAGCGGGGGGGCCGAAGATACGCAGTATTTT; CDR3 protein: CASSFSGGAEDTQYF
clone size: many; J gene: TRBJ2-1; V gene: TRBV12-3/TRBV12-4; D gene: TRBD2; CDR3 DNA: TGTGCCAGCAGTTTTAGCGGGGGTCACAATGAGCAGTTCTTC; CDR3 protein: CASSFSGGHNEQFF
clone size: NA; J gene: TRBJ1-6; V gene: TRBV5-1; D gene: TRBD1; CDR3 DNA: TGCGCCAGCAGCTCTTCCGGGACAGTCGGTTCACCCCTCCACTTT; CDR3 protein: CASSSSGTVGSPLHF
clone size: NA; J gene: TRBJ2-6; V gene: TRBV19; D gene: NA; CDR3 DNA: TGTGCCAGTAGTATTCGGGGGCAAGGGAACAACGTCCTGACTTTC; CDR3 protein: CASSIRGQGNNVLTF
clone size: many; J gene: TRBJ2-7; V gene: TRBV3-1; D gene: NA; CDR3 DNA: TGTGCCAGCAGCCTCGGACGCCGGACAGCCTACGAGCAGTACTTC; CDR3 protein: CASSLGRRTAYEQYF
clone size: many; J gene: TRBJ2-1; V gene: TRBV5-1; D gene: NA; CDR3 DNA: TGCGCCAGCAGCTTGGGGCTCCTAGGGCACAATGAGCAGTTCTTC; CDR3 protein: CASSLGLLGHNEQFF
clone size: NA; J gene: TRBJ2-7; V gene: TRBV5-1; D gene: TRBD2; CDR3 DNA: TGCGCCAGCAGCATGACTAGCAGCTCCTACGAGCAGTACTTC; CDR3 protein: CASSMTSSSYEQYF
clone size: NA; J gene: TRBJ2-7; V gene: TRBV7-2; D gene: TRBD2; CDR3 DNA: TGTGCCAGCAGCCTCCTTAGCGGGGGGACCTACGAGCAGTACTTC; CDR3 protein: CASSLLSGGTYEQYF
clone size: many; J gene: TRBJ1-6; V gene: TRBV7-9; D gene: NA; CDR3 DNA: TGTGCCAGCAGCTTAGACGTCCTATTATATAATTCACCCCTCCACTTT; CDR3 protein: CASSLDVLLYNSPLHF
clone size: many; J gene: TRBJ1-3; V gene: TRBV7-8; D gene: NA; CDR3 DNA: TGTGCCAGCAGCTTACTGACCGCGGCGAACACCATATATTTT; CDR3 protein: CASSLLTAANTIYF
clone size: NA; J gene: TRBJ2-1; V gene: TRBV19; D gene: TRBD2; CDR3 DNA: TGTGCCAGTAGTATTAGGCGGGAGGGCCTTTACAATGAGCAGTTCTTC; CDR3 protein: CASSIRREGLYNEQFF
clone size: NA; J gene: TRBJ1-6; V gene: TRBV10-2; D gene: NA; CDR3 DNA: TGCGCCAGCAGTGAGTCGGGCGTTCCGCCACCCCTCCACTTT; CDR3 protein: CASSESGVPPPLHF
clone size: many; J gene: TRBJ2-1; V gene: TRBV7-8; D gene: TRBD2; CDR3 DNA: TGTGCCAGCAGCTTGGCGACTAGCGGGAGGGGGAATGAGCAGTTCTTC; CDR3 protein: CASSLATSGRGNEQFF
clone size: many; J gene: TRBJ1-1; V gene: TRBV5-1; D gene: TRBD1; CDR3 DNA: TGCGCCAGCAGCTTGGCCTCGGACAGGACCACTGAAGCTTTCTTT; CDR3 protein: CASSLASDRTTEAFF
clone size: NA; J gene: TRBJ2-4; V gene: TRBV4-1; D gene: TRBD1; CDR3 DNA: TGCGCCAGCAGCCAAGTTTGGGACAGGGGGCATCGTAGGGACATTCAGTACTTC; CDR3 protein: CASSQVWDRGHRRDIQYF
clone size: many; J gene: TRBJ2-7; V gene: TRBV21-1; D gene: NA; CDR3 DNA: TGTGCCAGCAGCTACTCGACAGGGGGGGACCCCTACGAGCAGTACTTC; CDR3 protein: CASSYSTGGDPYEQYF
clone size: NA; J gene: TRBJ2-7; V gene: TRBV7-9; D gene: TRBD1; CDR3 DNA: TGTGCCAGCAGCTTACGCGGGACAGGGAAAAGCTCCTACGAGCAGTACTTC; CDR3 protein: CASSLRGTGKSSYEQYF
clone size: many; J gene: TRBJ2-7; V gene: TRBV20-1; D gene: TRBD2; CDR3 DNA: TGCAGTGTTTATACCGGGACTAGCGGGGCTACCTACGAGCAGTACTTC; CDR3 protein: CSVYTGTSGATYEQYF
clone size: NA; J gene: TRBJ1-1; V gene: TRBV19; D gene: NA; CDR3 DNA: TGTGCCAGTAGTCGGACCCCGAGACGTGAAGGGAACACTGAAGCTTTCTTT; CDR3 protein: CASSRTPRREGNTEAFF
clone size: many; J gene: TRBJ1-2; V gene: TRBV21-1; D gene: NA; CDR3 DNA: TGTGCCAGCCCAGAGGTTGGGGGCTGGGGCTACACCTTC; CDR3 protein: CASPEVGGWGYTF